This entry describes one TCR beta chain. The CDR3 loop spans 14 amino acids. The V gene lost 6 bases and the J gene lost 3 bases, with 12 bases spanning the gap. The germline V gene encodes CDR1 MNHEY and CDR2 SVGAGI. The entry originates in a study of blood T cell repertoires in COVID-19. On the study more broadly: Samples of COVID-19 (acute and convalescent) were obtained from the United States, Italy and Spain.

As processed by the authors: Cell counts per sample came from amplifying reference gene primers. Data came from immunoSEQ multiplex PCR; TCRdb stores just in-frame clones and leaves some out. The V and J calls and clone size were taken over from that table, and D and trimming were inferred from the DNA. Here the sample spans tens of thousands of clones, 80% being singletons. This receptor was identified in a man between 65 and 85 years old with acute or convalescent COVID-19. This rearrangement joins TRBV6-5 to TRBJ1-5; D is perhaps TRBD1 (5 bases). The sample consisted of peripheral blood. The CDR3 here is CASSQSGNNQPQHF. DNA for the CDR3: TGTGCCAGCAGCCAGTCAGGGAACAATCAGCCCCAGCATTTT.